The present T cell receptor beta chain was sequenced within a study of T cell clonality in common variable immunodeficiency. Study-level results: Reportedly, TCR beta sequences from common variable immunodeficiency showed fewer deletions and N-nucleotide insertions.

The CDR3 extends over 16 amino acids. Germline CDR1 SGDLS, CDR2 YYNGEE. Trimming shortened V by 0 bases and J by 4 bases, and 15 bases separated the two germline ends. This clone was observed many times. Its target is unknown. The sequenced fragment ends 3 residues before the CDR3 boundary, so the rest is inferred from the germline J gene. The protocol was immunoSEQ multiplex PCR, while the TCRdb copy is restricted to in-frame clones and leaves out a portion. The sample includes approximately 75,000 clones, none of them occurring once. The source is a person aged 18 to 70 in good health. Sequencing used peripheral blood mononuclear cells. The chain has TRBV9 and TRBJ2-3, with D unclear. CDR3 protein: CASSVALARSPDTQYF. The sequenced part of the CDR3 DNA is TGTGCCAGCAGCGTAGCCCTCGCGCGGTCCCCAGATACG. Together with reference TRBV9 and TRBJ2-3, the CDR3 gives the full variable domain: DSGVTQTPKHLITATGQRVTLRCSPRSGDLSVYWYQQSLDQGLQFLIQYYNGEERAKGNILERFSAQQFPDLHSELNLSSLELGDSALYFCASSVALARSPDTQYFGPGTRLTVL.